The 32 T cell receptor beta chains below were found in one sample sequenced in a study of blood T cell repertoires in COVID-19. Libraries were prepared by immunoSEQ multiplex PCR; TCRdb keeps only in-frame clonotypes and omits some of them. The sample includes 150,000 to 200,000 clones, around 88% of them seen just once. Sequences were obtained from peripheral blood. The receptors originated from a human donor in a cohort sampled during active COVID-19.

This chain links TRBV29-1 with TRBJ1-2; no clear D gene. Germline lookup yields CDR1 SQVTM and CDR2 ANQGSEA. The CDR3 extends over 11 amino acids. Trimming took 3 bases from V and 3 from J, leaving 5 bases between them. CDR3 bases: TGCAGCGTTGATCCTGACTATGGCTACACCTTC. This translates into CSVDPDYGYTF.

CDR3 protein: CASRRGRSQPGEQYF. The CDR3 DNA sequence: TGTGCCAGCAGGAGGGGGAGATCCCAACCGGGCGAGCAGTACTTC. The V and J genes are TRBV2 and TRBJ2-7, with D possibly TRBD1 on 6 matching bases. CDR3 length: 15 amino acids. Trimming took off 6 bases at V and 6 bases at J, with 21 bases between the two ends. Per the germline V gene, CDR1 is SNHLY and CDR2 is FYNNEI.

The chain combines TRBV3-1 (or the pseudogene TRBV3-2) with TRBJ1-2; D may be TRBD1 (6 bases). The CDR3 has 15 amino acids. V was shortened by 4 bases and J by 4 bases, with 16 bases between the two germline ends. The germline gives CDR1 LGHDT, CDR2 YNNKEL (reference sequence). The CDR3, as DNA: TGTGCCAGCAGCCCCGGAAGGGGGGGCGGCTATGGCTACACCTTC. Amino acid sequence: CASSPGRGGGYGYTF.

This clone was seen a few times. V and J are TRBV19 and TRBJ2-7, with 10 bases identical to TRBD2. V shed 6 bases and J 6 bases; nucleotides not matched to a gene: 8. The length of the CDR3 is 14 residues. Germline V gene lookup returns CDR1 LNHDA and CDR2 SQIVND (reference sequence). This chain's CDR3 is CASSQREGRFEQYF. Here the CDR3 DNA reads TGTGCCAGTAGCCAGCGGGAGGGCCGGTTCGAGCAGTACTTC.

In its sample, this clone was seen once. V and J are TRBV5-3 and TRBJ2-1; no definite D call. TRBV5-3 falls under the ORF class, with uncertain function. The germline V and J ends were trimmed by 4 bases and 0 bases, with 20 bases remaining between them. This CDR3 spans 18 amino acids. The CDR3 reads CARSIRHERPSSYNEQFF. The CDR3 DNA reads as TGTGCCAGAAGCATAAGGCACGAGAGGCCCAGCTCCTACAATGAGCAGTTCTTC.

The rearrangement links TRBV29-1 to TRBJ2-1; TRBD2 aligns across 11 bases. Germline V CDR1 and CDR2: SQVTM, ANQGSEA. V shed 7 bases, J shed 3 bases, and the junction held 5 bases outside the gene matches. The length of the CDR3 is 14 residues. The CDR3 region has the DNA TGCAGCGAAAGTGGGACTAGCGGCTACAATGAGCAGTTCTTC. Its protein product is CSESGTSGYNEQFF.

The chain links TRBV2 to TRBJ1-3; 10 bases map to TRBD1. The CDR3 length is 13 residues. With 3 bases clipped from V and 7 bases from J, the junction kept 0 bases outside the gene matches. CDR1 SNHLY and CDR2 FYNNEI come from the germline V gene. CDR3 sequence reads: CASSEDRGNTIYF. CDR3 nucleotides: TGTGCCAGCAGTGAGGACAGGGGGAACACCATATATTTT. The whole variable domain, remainder taken from reference TRBV2 and TRBJ1-3, is EPEVTQTPSHQVTQMGQEVILRCVPISNHLYFYWYRQILGQKVEFLVSFYNNEISEKSEIFDDQFSVERPDGSNFTLKIRSTKLEDSAMYFCASSEDRGNTIYFGEGSWLTVV.

This clone was recorded once. The chain carries TRBV7-9 and TRBJ2-7; possibly TRBD1 for D (6 bases). The germline V gene has CDR1 SEHNR and CDR2 FQNEAQ (reference sequence). The CDR3 sequence is 15 residues long. Trimming left V 4 bases short and J 0 bases short, with 13 bases between. The CDR3 loop is CASSSWQGSSYEQYF. The CDR3 DNA reads TGTGCCAGCAGCTCGTGGCAGGGGAGCTCCTACGAGCAGTACTTC. Drawing the rest from reference TRBV7-9 and TRBJ2-7, the complete variable domain is DTGVSQNPRHKITKRGQNVTFRCDPISEHNRLYWYRQTLGQGPEFLTYFQNEAQLEKSRLLSDRFSAERPKGSFSTLEIQRTEQGDSAMYLCASSSWQGSSYEQYFGPGTRLTVT.

The chain joins TRBV10-3 to TRBJ2-7, with 8 positions matching TRBD1. Trimming removed 1 base from V and 6 bases from J; junction bases left unmatched: 5. The length of the CDR3 is 14 residues. Germline V CDR1 and CDR2: ENHRY, SYGVKD. Here the CDR3 DNA reads TGTGCCATCAGTGAGTTGGGACAGGCCGCCGAGCAGTACTTC. It specifies CAISELGQAAEQYF.

This chain connects TRBV2 to TRBJ2-7; D is perhaps TRBD1 (5 bases). The CDR3 consists of 17 residues. V was trimmed by 6 bases and J by 0 bases, leaving 21 bases between them. Looked up from germline, CDR1 is SNHLY and CDR2 is FYNNEI. The chain's CDR3 is CASRKEGQFLSSYEQYF. The CDR3 DNA reads TGTGCCAGCAGGAAGGAAGGACAATTTTTGAGCTCCTACGAGCAGTACTTC.

This clone was detected a few times. V and J are TRBV25-1 and TRBJ1-2; D is ambiguous. Trimming cost V 8 bases and J 4 bases, with 14 bases left between them. The length of the CDR3 is 13 residues. The V gene's germline CDR1 is MGHDK and CDR2 SYGVNS. The CDR3, as DNA: TGTGCCAGCGTGGCGCCCGGAGGCTATGGCTACACCTTC. Translating it yields CASVAPGGYGYTF.

J is TRBJ1-2 and V is TRBV28, with 7 nucleotides matching TRBD1. From germline, CDR1 is MDHEN and CDR2 SYDVKM. This CDR3 has 14 residues. With V trimmed by 6 bases and J by 6 bases, 10 bases remained unmatched. The CDR3 loop reads CASSRPDRDHGYTF. The CDR3 nucleotides read TGTGCCAGCAGCCGCCCCGACAGGGATCATGGCTACACCTTC.

This clone was detected only once. The V gene is TRBV11-3, the J gene TRBJ2-6, with TRBD2 as a possible D gene (6 bases). This CDR3 contains 18 residues. V shed 3 bases and J shed 0 bases, with 15 bases lying between them. Germline V lookup: CDR1 SGHNT, CDR2 YENEEA. The CDR3 spells CASSFDGPAGSGANVLTF. The CDR3 nucleotides read TGTGCCAGCAGCTTCGACGGGCCAGCGGGCTCTGGGGCCAACGTCCTGACTTTC.

The gene calls are TRBV2 and TRBJ1-3; a weak D match, TRBD1 (5 bases). Per the germline V gene, CDR1 is SNHLY and CDR2 is FYNNEI. This CDR3 is built from 16 residues. The germline V and J ends were trimmed by 3 bases and 0 bases, with 12 bases remaining between them. As DNA, the CDR3 is TGTGCCAGCAGTGAGTGGAGGGGTATCTCTGGAAACACCATATATTTT. This translates into CASSEWRGISGNTIYF.

The chain combines TRBV6-5 with TRBJ1-2; D unresolved. The CDR3 runs to 13 residues. The V gene's germline CDR1 is MNHEY and CDR2 SVGAGI. Between the trimmed V and J ends, which lost 0 bases and 7 bases, there was a span of 9 bases. The CDR3 sequence: CASSYSGSGGYTF. In nucleotides, the CDR3 is TGTGCCAGCAGTTACTCGGGTAGCGGTGGCTACACCTTC.

The J gene is TRBJ1-4, the V gene TRBV10-3; the D is unclear. The V end lost 9 bases, the J end lost 8 bases, and 13 bases lay between the germline ends. This CDR3 spans 12 amino acids. CDR1 is ENHRY and CDR2 is SYGVKD in the germline V gene. The CDR3 reads CAMGPGGEKLFF. The CDR3 nucleotides are TGTGCCATGGGCCCAGGAGGGGAAAAACTGTTTTTT.

CDR3 sequence reads: CASSLKGRGDYGYTF. The CDR3 nucleotides read TGTGCCAGCAGCTTAAAGGGGCGGGGGGACTATGGCTACACCTTC. The rearrangement links TRBV11-2 to TRBJ1-2; perhaps TRBD1 as D (5 bases). Germline V gene lookup returns CDR1 SGHAT and CDR2 FQNNGV. The V and J ends lost 2 bases and 3 bases respectively, with 13 bases between them. This CDR3 has 15 amino acids.

This sequence joins TRBV5-1 and TRBJ1-1; TRBD1 matches at 7 bases. CDR1 is SGHRS and CDR2 is YFSETQ in the germline V gene. This CDR3 is built from 14 residues. The V segment lost 0 bases and the J segment 3 bases; nucleotides outside the gene matches: 2. The CDR3 bases are TGCGCCAGCAGCTTGGGACAGGGCTACACTGAAGCTTTCTTT. This gives the protein CASSLGQGYTEAFF.

This clone was counted a few times. CDR3 protein: CASSNGNTEAFF. The CDR3 DNA reads TGTGCCAGTAGTAACGGGAACACTGAAGCTTTCTTT. This rearrangement joins TRBV19 to TRBJ1-1; D ambiguous. From germline, CDR1 is LNHDA and CDR2 SQIVND (reference sequence). V was cut by 4 bases and J by 1 base, with 4 bases left in between. The CDR3 loop spans 12 amino acids. Together with reference TRBV19 and TRBJ1-1, the CDR3 gives the full variable domain: DGGITQSPKYLFRKEGQNVTLSCEQNLNHDAMYWYRQDPGQGLRLIYYSQIVNDFQKGDIAEGYSVSREKKESFPLTVTSAQKNPTAFYLCASSNGNTEAFFGQGTRLTVV.

The chain is built from TRBV25-1 and TRBJ2-7; D may be TRBD1 (6 bases). Trimming left V 1 base short and J 0 bases short, with 16 bases between. This CDR3 comprises 17 residues. The germline V gene has CDR1 MGHDK and CDR2 SYGVNS. The CDR3 loop is CASSESPPTGGSYEQYF. The CDR3, as DNA: TGTGCCAGCAGTGAATCCCCCCCGACAGGCGGCTCCTACGAGCAGTACTTC.

The chain joins TRBV6-1 to TRBJ2-6, with D perhaps matching TRBD1 (7 bases). Germline assignment: CDR1 MNHNS and CDR2 SASEGT. The CDR3 has 20 residues. With 2 bases removed from V and 0 bases from J, the gap between germline ends came to 20 bases. The CDR3 reads CASSELMTGRIFSGANVLTF. DNA for the CDR3: TGTGCCAGCAGTGAACTCATGACAGGGAGGATTTTCTCTGGGGCCAACGTCCTGACTTTC.

V gene TRBV6-1 combines with J gene TRBJ1-4; weak D call: TRBD1 (5 bases). V was clipped by 3 bases and J by 6 bases, with 14 bases between them. Per germline, CDR1 MNHNS and CDR2 SASEGT. The CDR3 extends over 15 amino acids. In DNA form, the CDR3 reads TGTGCCAGCAGTGAGACGGGGGTTAACTATGAAAAACTGTTTTTT. Residues: CASSETGVNYEKLFF.

This clone has more than one count but fewer than ten. A junction boundary mismatches the germline segment, possibly from a read error. The rearrangement uses TRBV6-6 and TRBJ1-1; D ambiguous. This CDR3 has 13 residues. CDR1 and CDR2 from the germline V gene are MNHNY and SVGAGI (reference sequence). The CDR3 protein is CASGYSMNTEAFF. The CDR3 region has the DNA TGTGCCAGCGGTTACTCTATGAACACTGAAGCTTTCTTT.

The chain has TRBV7-9 and TRBJ1-1; no reliable D call. Germline loops: CDR1 SEHNR, CDR2 FQNEAQ (reference sequence). V was cut by 6 bases and J by 0 bases, with 5 bases left in between. The CDR3 has 12 residues. This CDR3 is CASSFMNTEAFF. The CDR3 DNA follows: TGTGCCAGCAGTTTTATGAACACTGAAGCTTTCTTT. Looking up the rest from reference TRBV7-9 and TRBJ1-1 gives the full variable domain: DTGVSQNPRHKITKRGQNVTFRCDPISEHNRLYWYRQTLGQGPEFLTYFQNEAQLEKSRLLSDRFSAERPKGSFSTLEIQRTEQGDSAMYLCASSFMNTEAFFGQGTRLTVV.

The chain joins TRBV7-3 to TRBJ1-1; D possibly corresponds to TRBD1 (5 bases). Germline assignment: CDR1 SGHTA and CDR2 FQGTGA. The CDR3 is made up of 14 amino acids. V gave up 3 bases and J gave up 1 base, with 9 bases separating them. In DNA form, the CDR3 reads TGTGCCAGCAGCTTGGGGCCCGAGAACACTGAAGCTTTCTTT. Translation gives CASSLGPENTEAFF.

The chain uses TRBV29-1 and TRBJ2-7, with 9 bases identical to TRBD1. Germline V gene sequence: CDR1 SQVTM, CDR2 ANQGSEA. This CDR3 spans 12 amino acids. The J segment lost 3 bases and the V segment lost 5 bases, leaving 2 bases of the junction unmatched. CDR3: CSVRDRDYEQYF. CDR3 DNA: TGCAGCGTTCGGGACAGGGACTACGAGCAGTACTTC.

This clone has just one count. This chain connects TRBV7-2 to TRBJ1-3; D might be TRBD1 (5 bases). With 6 bases removed from V and 0 bases from J, the gap between germline ends came to 15 bases. The CDR3 contains 16 residues. From germline, CDR1 is SGHTA and CDR2 FQGNSA. This CDR3 is CASSFIAGDSGNTIYF. The CDR3 region has the DNA TGTGCCAGCAGTTTTATCGCGGGGGACTCTGGAAACACCATATATTTT.

The rearrangement joins TRBV3-1 (or the pseudogene TRBV3-2) to TRBJ1-2, with D perhaps TRBD1 (5 bases). The CDR3 has 15 amino acids. The germline V gene has CDR1 LGHDT and CDR2 YNNKEL (reference sequence). The germline V and J ends were trimmed by 1 base and 3 bases, with 12 bases remaining between them. The chain's CDR3 is CASSQGGQGYYGYTF. The CDR3 nucleotides are TGTGCCAGCAGCCAAGGTGGGCAGGGATACTATGGCTACACCTTC.

This chain links TRBV2 with TRBJ1-2; no firm D call. Germline V gene lookup returns CDR1 SNHLY and CDR2 FYNNEI. Trimming shortened V by 2 bases and J by 6 bases, and 7 bases separated the two germline ends. This CDR3 comprises 12 residues. The chain's CDR3 is CASSEHRDGYTF. Written as DNA, the CDR3 is TGTGCCAGCAGTGAACACCGCGATGGCTACACCTTC.

The rearrangement links TRBV19 to TRBJ2-3, with 12 bases that match TRBD2. CDR1 is LNHDA, CDR2 SQIVND, per germline (reference sequence). V lost 6 bases to trimming and J lost 6 bases; unmatched junction nucleotides: 10. The CDR3 loop spans 16 amino acids. The CDR3 nucleotides are TGTGCCAGTAGCCCTTCATTGACTAGCGGGAGTGATACGCAGTATTTT. This sequence encodes CASSPSLTSGSDTQYF.

The CDR3 bases are TGTGCCAGCAGCTTTGGAACTAGCGGGAGGTACGAGCAGTACTTC. Its translation is CASSFGTSGRYEQYF. The chain uses TRBV7-2 and TRBJ2-7, with TRBD2 matching over 12 bases. The V and J ends lost 3 bases and 4 bases, in that order; junction bases with no gene match: 4. The CDR3 covers 15 residues. Germline CDR1 reads SGHTA; CDR2 reads FQGNSA.

V and J are TRBV10-3 and TRBJ2-6; 7 bases align to TRBD1. Trimming cost V 6 bases and J 1 base; bases outside gene matches: 12. Germline-derived CDR1 and CDR2 are ENHRY and SYGVKD. This CDR3 has 18 amino acids. The CDR3: CAIRSSTGVLSGANVLTF. The CDR3 DNA reads as TGTGCCATCAGAAGCTCAACAGGGGTCCTTTCTGGGGCCAACGTCCTGACTTTC.